This T cell receptor (beta chain) was sequenced during a study of cytomegalovirus exposure and HLA in healthy donors. Whole-study findings and limits: Reports indicate that TCR beta sequences accurately predicted the HLA-A and HLA-B alleles of most subjects. Cytomegalovirus status, reportedly, was diagnosed with high specificity and sensitivity by the classifier.

A multiplex PCR was run with 60 Vbeta primers and 13 Jbeta primers. Some clones are missing from TCRdb's copy, which holds only in-frame ones; the method was immunoSEQ multiplex PCR. The table shows about 170,000 clones, with roughly 70% occurring only once. To note about this clone: Its antigen is still unknown.

This clonotype was obtained from a woman younger than 35 in good health and CMV-seropositive. The sample consisted of PBMCs.

The CDR3: CATSRDELAAGNEQFF. DNA of the CDR3: TGTGCCACCAGCAGAGATGAACTAGCGGCGGGCAATGAGCAGTTCTTC. The genes are TRBV15 and TRBJ2-1; TRBD2 matches 8 bases. The CDR3 extends over 16 amino acids. From germline, CDR1 is LNHNV and CDR2 YYDKDF (reference sequence). V lost 0 bases, J lost 6 bases, and 7 bases stayed unmatched. The full variable domain, rest sourced from reference TRBV15 and TRBJ2-1, is DAMVIQNPRYQVTQFGKPVTLSCSQTLNHNVMYWYQQKSSQAPKLLFHYYDKDFNNEADTPDNFQSRRPNTSFCFLDIRSPGLGDTAMYLCATSRDELAAGNEQFFGPGTRLTVL.